This T cell receptor (beta chain) was identified in a study of cytomegalovirus exposure and HLA in healthy donors. As concerns this clone: Its target is not known.

The PCR contained 60 Vbeta and 13 Jbeta primers. The repertoire was sequenced with immunoSEQ multiplex PCR; TCRdb's copy has only in-frame clones and lacks some. The top ten clones hold around 9.3% of a sample with 150,000 or so clones, 65% to 70% of them seen once. Study results and limitations: Of the V segments, some could not be distinguished, including TRBV6-2 and TRBV6-3, and were excluded. A later analysis showed HLA-associated TCR beta chains outstripping equally common others in clonal expansion.

The CDR3 consists of 14 residues. V lost 1 base and J 1 base, leaving 5 bases between the germline ends. CDR1 is SGHNT, CDR2 YENEEA, per germline. The TCR originated in a young man in good health and CMV-seropositive. The sequencing input was PBMCs. This chain joins TRBV11-3 and TRBJ2-1; no definite D call. The CDR3 loop is CASSLAGSYNEQFF. In DNA, the CDR3 is TGTGCCAGCAGCTTAGCAGGATCCTACAATGAGCAGTTCTTC. The variable domain in full, completed from reference TRBV11-3 and TRBJ2-1, reads EAGVVQSPRYKIIEKKQPVAFWCNPISGHNTLYWYLQNLGQGPELLIRYENEEAVDDSQLPKDRFSAERLKGVDSTLKIQPAELGDSAVYLCASSLAGSYNEQFFGPGTRLTVL.